This T cell receptor (beta chain) came from a study of cytomegalovirus exposure and HLA in healthy donors. Germline CDR1 SGHVS, CDR2 FNYEAQ. The CDR3 has 15 amino acids. Trimming stripped 5 bases from V and 0 bases from J, with 11 bases between. There are a few counts of this clone. The data were produced by immunoSEQ multiplex PCR, yet TCRdb's version contains in-frame clones alone and is incomplete. This sample has around 240,000 clones; 90% occur once, and the top ten carry 0.37%. The chain carries TRBV7-6 and TRBJ1-3, with D hard to call. Sequenced material: PBMCs. This TCR was sampled from a woman younger than 30 in good health and CMV-seronegative. The CDR3 DNA sequence: TGTGCCAGCAGCGTATACACAGCCTCTGGAAACACCATATATTTT. This sequence encodes CASSVYTASGNTIYF.